In this sample, the clone carrying this T cell receptor beta chain turned up once. Antigen specificity is unknown. The germline CDR1 and CDR2 sequences are KGHDR and SFDVKD. The CDR3 runs 16 residues. The V and J ends lost 7 bases and 2 bases respectively, with 19 bases between them. The data were taken from a study of T cell responses to AZD1222 COVID-19 vaccine. Study conclusions and caveats: Clonal diversity may have been underestimated, and the donors were mostly white British, with more females than males.

TCRdb keeps only in-frame clones here, not all; method: immunoSEQ multiplex PCR. The top ten clones hold 5% to 6.5% of a sample with some 150,000 clones, roughly 88% of them seen once. The origin of this receptor is an adult who received the MenACWY meningococcal vaccine as a control. The V and J genes are TRBV24-1 and TRBJ1-1, with D possibly TRBD1 on 6 matching bases. Sequences were derived from peripheral blood, sampled 28 days after the second dose of the MenACWY control vaccine. CDR3 nucleotides: TGTGCCACCAGGAGGGGATGGGGGGCGCATAACACTGAAGCTTTCTTT. Residues: CATRRGWGAHNTEAFF.